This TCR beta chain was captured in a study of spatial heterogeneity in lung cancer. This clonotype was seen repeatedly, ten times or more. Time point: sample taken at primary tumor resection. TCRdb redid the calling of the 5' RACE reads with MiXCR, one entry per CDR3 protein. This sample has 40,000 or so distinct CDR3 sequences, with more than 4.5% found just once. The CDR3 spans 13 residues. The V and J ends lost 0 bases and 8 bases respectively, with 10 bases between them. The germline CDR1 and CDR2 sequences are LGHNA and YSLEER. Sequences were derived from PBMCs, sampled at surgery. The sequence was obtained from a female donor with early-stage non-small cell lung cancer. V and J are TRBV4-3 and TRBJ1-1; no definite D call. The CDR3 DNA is TGCGCCAGCAGCCAAGATTACGGGGAAGAAGCTTTCTTT. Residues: CASSQDYGEEAFF.